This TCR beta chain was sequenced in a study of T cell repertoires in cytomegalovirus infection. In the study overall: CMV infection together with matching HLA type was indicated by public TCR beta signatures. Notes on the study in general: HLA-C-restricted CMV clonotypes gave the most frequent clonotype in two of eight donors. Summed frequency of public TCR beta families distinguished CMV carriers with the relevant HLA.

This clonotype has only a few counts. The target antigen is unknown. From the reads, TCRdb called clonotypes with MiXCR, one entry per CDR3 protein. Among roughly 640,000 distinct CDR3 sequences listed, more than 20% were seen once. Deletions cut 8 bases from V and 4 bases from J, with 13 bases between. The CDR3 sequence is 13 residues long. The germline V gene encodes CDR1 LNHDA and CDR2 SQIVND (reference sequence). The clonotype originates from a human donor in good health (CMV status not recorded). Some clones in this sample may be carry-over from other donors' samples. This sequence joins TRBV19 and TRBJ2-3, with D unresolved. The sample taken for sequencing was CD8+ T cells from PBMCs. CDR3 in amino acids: CASAPGGPDTQYF. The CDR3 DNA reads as TGTGCCAGTGCCCCAGGTGGGCCAGATACGCAGTATTTT.